This T cell receptor (beta chain) was identified in a study of T cell repertoires in ileal Crohn's disease. Study details: Surgery for a complication: stricturing in around 60%, penetrating in approximately 39%. M6 samples are neoterminal ileum biopsies from postoperative colonoscopy. Study-wide points: Clonal expansions were more frequent in active smokers than non-smokers at surgery.

The table came from immunoSEQ multiplex PCR; TCRdb's copy has only in-frame clones and leaves some out. This sample has about 15,000 clones; 60% to 85% occur once, and the top ten carry approximately 4.3%. J gave up 5 bases and V 2 bases, and 3 bases lay outside the gene matches. The CDR3 length is 14 residues. Germline V lookup: CDR1 SGDLS, CDR2 YYNGEE. As to this clone: The antigen is undetermined. Other nucleotide sequences in the sample specify the same CDR3.

Time point meaning: neoterminal ileum biopsy at postoperative endoscopy, about 6 months after surgery. Included were adult ileal or ileocolonic Crohn's patients indicated for ileocolonic resection. This sequence joins TRBV9 and TRBJ2-4, with 8 bases that match TRBD1. This clonotype was sampled from an adult with Crohn's disease. Material: ileal tissue. The DNA of the CDR3 is TGTGCCAGCAGCGTCCAGGGGGCGGAAAACATTCAGTACTTC. As protein: CASSVQGAENIQYF.